This T cell receptor (beta chain) derives from a study of response to subunit inactivated influenza vaccine. Study conclusions and caveats: Each seasonal influenza vaccination, the authors suggested, recruits few new T cells.

TCRdb re-called the RT-PCR reads with MiXCR, one entry per CDR3 protein. The profile shows 500,000 to 600,000 distinct CDR3 sequences, less than 10% of them singletons. With regard to this clonotype: The antigen is not known.

This CDR3 has 14 amino acids. Germline CDR1 is PRHDT and CDR2 is FYEKMQ (reference sequence). V dropped 5 bases and J dropped 1; count of bases not matched to a gene: 5. The source of this sequence is a man aged 45 to 75 who received an inactivated influenza vaccine. The chain links TRBV13 to TRBJ2-7; TRBD1 matches at 7 bases. The starting material was PBMCs from blood, obtained roughly 24 months after vaccination. Written as DNA, the CDR3 is TGTGCCAGCAGCCCACAGGGGACATCCTACGAGCAGTACTTC. Translating it yields CASSPQGTSYEQYF.